The 31 T cell receptor beta chains below come from one sample, sequenced in a study of T cell responses to AZD1222 COVID-19 vaccine (dated by TCRdb to the early 2020s). The method behind the library was the immunoSEQ multiplex PCR assay. TCRdb took over this immuneACCESS table, retaining in-frame rearrangements with V and J assigned. Such tables are incomplete; in checked studies, under half of the missing clones stem from an unresolved V gene, and the remainder is unexplained. Recorded for this sample are about 170,000 clones; 70% to 90% of them occurred a single time. 0.85% to 1.1% of the sample comes from the top ten. The time point label of this sample denotes: about 28 days (+/-7) after the second vaccine dose. The sample in question was peripheral blood, obtained 28 days after the second AZD1222 dose. Receptors originate from an adult who received the AZD1222 COVID-19 vaccine.

In its sample, this clone was seen once. This chain joins TRBV6-6 and TRBJ1-1, with D unresolved. Germline V CDR1 and CDR2: MNHNY, SVGAGI (reference sequence). V lost 6 bases and J lost 7, with 6 bases in between. The CDR3 runs 10 residues. This CDR3 reads CASRAREAFF. CDR3 in DNA: TGTGCCAGCAGGGCCCGTGAAGCTTTCTTT.

CDR3 protein: CASSLWREGETQYF. In DNA, the CDR3 is TGTGCCAGCAGCTTATGGAGGGAGGGGGAGACCCAGTACTTC. J is TRBJ2-5 and V is TRBV11-2; 7 bases match TRBD2. CDR1 SGHAT and CDR2 FQNNGV come from the germline V gene. This CDR3 comprises 14 residues. With V trimmed by 2 bases and J by 5 bases, 5 bases remained unmatched.

This clone was observed once. The chain carries TRBV5-1 and TRBJ1-2; possibly TRBD1 for D (5 bases). V was cut by 5 bases and J by 6 bases, with 14 bases left in between. The CDR3 consists of 13 residues. Per germline, CDR1 SGHRS and CDR2 YFSETQ. In nucleotides, the CDR3 is TGCGCCAGCAGGACGGGGACGAACAATGGCTACACCTTC. Its protein product is CASRTGTNNGYTF.

The V call is TRBV7-6, the J call TRBJ2-5; no firm D call. The V gene's germline CDR1 is SGHVS and CDR2 FNYEAQ. This CDR3 spans 13 amino acids. The V gene lost 5 bases and the J gene lost 5 bases, with 12 bases spanning the gap. The CDR3 protein is CASSARVLETQYF. In DNA form, the CDR3 reads TGTGCCAGCAGCGCACGGGTTCTGGAGACCCAGTACTTC.

The chain employs TRBV3-1 (or the pseudogene TRBV3-2) and TRBJ2-3; unclear D gene. This CDR3 comprises 15 residues. The germline V gene encodes CDR1 LGHDT and CDR2 YNNKEL (reference sequence). V was trimmed by 0 bases and J by 0 bases, leaving 7 bases between them. CDR3 nucleotide sequence: TGTGCCAGCAGCCAAGAATATACAAGCACAGATACGCAGTATTTT. It specifies CASSQEYTSTDTQYF.

The rearrangement uses TRBV25-1 and TRBJ2-5; the match to TRBD1 covers 11 bases. Germline CDR1 and CDR2: MGHDK and SYGVNS. V lost 4 bases to trimming and J lost 5 bases; unmatched junction nucleotides: 6. CDR3 length: 15 amino acids. CDR3 residues: CASSAGTGGAETQYF. Here the CDR3 DNA reads TGTGCCAGCAGTGCCGGGACAGGGGGTGCTGAGACCCAGTACTTC.

The genes are TRBV5-1 and TRBJ2-7, with TRBD1 identical over 7 bases. This CDR3 contains 13 residues. Trimming cost V 3 bases and J 3 bases; bases outside gene matches: 3. Germline values: CDR1 SGHRS, CDR2 YFSETQ. CDR3 sequence: CASSSGQNYEQYF. The CDR3, as DNA: TGCGCCAGCAGCTCGGGACAGAACTACGAGCAGTACTTC.

Here the CDR3 DNA reads TGTGCCAGCAGCTACCAGAGTCAGGGGGCGCAGTATTTT. It translates to CASSYQSQGAQYF. This chain uses TRBV7-2 with TRBJ2-3; 7 nucleotides line up with TRBD1. The ends lost 4 bases at V and 10 bases at J; junction bases unmatched: 8. This CDR3 region has 13 residues. The germline V gene has CDR1 SGHTA and CDR2 FQGNSA. The variable domain in full, with the rest retrieved from reference TRBV7-2 and TRBJ2-3, is GAGVSQSPSNKVTEKGKDVELRCDPISGHTALYWYRQSLGQGLEFLIYFQGNSAPDKSGLPSDRFSAERTGGSVSTLTIQRTQQEDSAVYLCASSYQSQGAQYFGPGTRLTVL.

This rearrangement joins TRBV19 to TRBJ2-1, with 9 bases identical to TRBD2. There are 16 residues in the CDR3. Per the germline V gene, CDR1 is LNHDA and CDR2 is SQIVND (reference sequence). The J segment lost 4 bases and the V segment lost 1 base, leaving 5 bases of the junction unmatched. The CDR3 spells CASSIVAGGQYNEQFF. CDR3 DNA: TGTGCCAGTAGTATAGTTGCGGGGGGGCAGTACAATGAGCAGTTCTTC. The full variable domain, its missing parts supplied by reference TRBV19 and TRBJ2-1, is DGGITQSPKYLFRKEGQNVTLSCEQNLNHDAMYWYRQDPGQGLRLIYYSQIVNDFQKGDIAEGYSVSREKKESFPLTVTSAQKNPTAFYLCASSIVAGGQYNEQFFGPGTRLTVL.

The chain combines TRBV5-4 with TRBJ1-2, with D possibly matching TRBD1 (5 bases). Germline V gene sequence: CDR1 SGHNT, CDR2 YYREEE (reference sequence). This CDR3 contains 13 residues. The V gene lost 3 bases and the J gene lost 6 bases, with 12 bases spanning the gap. The DNA for the CDR3 is TGTGCCAGCAGCTACGCAGGGACTAATGGCTACACCTTC. Its translation: CASSYAGTNGYTF. The variable domain in full, with the rest retrieved from reference TRBV5-4 and TRBJ1-2, is ETGVTQSPTHLIKTRGQQVTLRCSSQSGHNTVSWYQQALGQGPQFIFQYYREEENGRGNFPPRFSGLQFPNYSSELNVNALELDDSALYLCASSYAGTNGYTFGSGTRLTVV.

The chain couples TRBV7-2 to TRBJ2-7; 7 bases are a match to TRBD1. With 2 bases clipped from V and 6 bases from J, the junction kept 10 bases outside the gene matches. The CDR3 runs 15 residues. From germline, CDR1 is SGHTA and CDR2 FQGNSA. The DNA of the CDR3 is TGTGCCAGCAGCTTATTGGGACAGCTGATTGGCGAGCAGTACTTC. It encodes CASSLLGQLIGEQYF.

This chain links TRBV25-1 with TRBJ1-3, with a weak D call TRBD1 (5 bases). Germline CDR1 MGHDK, CDR2 SYGVNS. The CDR3 sequence is 17 residues long. Trimming took 1 base from V and 0 from J, leaving 13 bases between them. The CDR3 sequence is CASSEWGGGSSGNTIYF. The CDR3 DNA sequence: TGTGCCAGCAGTGAATGGGGTGGGGGGTCCTCTGGAAACACCATATATTTT.

The chain carries TRBV6-5 and TRBJ1-2; D uncertain. This CDR3 comprises 12 residues. V was pared by 6 bases and J by 6 bases, with 11 bases between. Germline CDR1 is MNHEY and CDR2 is SVGAGI. The CDR3 DNA reads as TGTGCCAGCAGGAATGACATAGATGGCTACACCTTC. Amino acid sequence: CASRNDIDGYTF.

V and J are TRBV4-2 and TRBJ2-3, with 9 bases that match TRBD2. The V gene end was trimmed by 0 bases and the J gene end by 7 bases; junction bases not matched to a gene: 11. The germline V gene has CDR1 LGHNA and CDR2 YNFKEQ. CDR3 length equals 17 residues. The DNA for the CDR3 is TGTGCCAGCAGCCAAGATCGGGCGGGGGGGGCCGGAAATACGCAGTATTTT. This translates into CASSQDRAGGAGNTQYF.

The CDR3: CASSVEAYSNYGYTF. The CDR3 DNA reads TGTGCCAGCAGCGTAGAAGCGTATTCTAACTATGGCTACACCTTC. The rearrangement uses TRBV9 and TRBJ1-2, with D unresolved. The ends were cut back, 0 bases at V and 0 bases at J, with 9 bases in the middle. The CDR3 spans 15 residues. The germline CDR1 and CDR2 sequences are SGDLS and YYNGEE.

The CDR3 nucleotides are TGTGCCAGCAGCGTATGGGGGGCGAATGAGCAGTTCTTC. Its translation: CASSVWGANEQFF. The chain combines TRBV9 with TRBJ2-1; D might be TRBD1 or TRBD2, each matching 6 bases. The V gene lost 1 base and the J gene lost 7 bases, with 9 bases spanning the gap. CDR3 length: 13 residues. Germline V lookup: CDR1 SGDLS, CDR2 YYNGEE.

This chain links TRBV5-1 with TRBJ2-2, with D perhaps matching TRBD1 (5 bases). This CDR3 has 17 residues. Per the germline V gene, CDR1 is SGHRS and CDR2 is YFSETQ. Trimming left V 0 bases short and J 1 base short, with 13 bases between. The CDR3 loop reads CASSLGVRARNTGELFF. Here the CDR3 DNA reads TGCGCCAGCAGCTTGGGAGTCAGGGCACGGAACACCGGGGAGCTGTTTTTT.

The chain couples TRBV21-1 to TRBJ1-2; the D call in the table, TRBD1, was not verified against the DNA. TRBV21-1 is listed as a pseudogene. This CDR3 contains 17 residues. CDR3 in amino acids: CASSKARGQGAGYGYTF. CDR3 bases: TGTGCCAGCAGCAAAGCGCGGGGACAGGGGGCGGGCTATGGCTACACCTTC.

This clone is a singleton in its sample. This sequence joins TRBV5-1 and TRBJ1-2; possibly TRBD1 for D (6 bases). With 5 bases removed from V and 4 bases from J, the gap between germline ends came to 15 bases. The CDR3 has 14 amino acids. Germline values: CDR1 SGHRS, CDR2 YFSETQ. The CDR3 is CASSDAGGIYGYTF. CDR3 coding DNA: TGCGCCAGCAGTGATGCCGGGGGCATCTATGGCTACACCTTC.

Regarding this clone: Other DNA sequences of this sample code for an identical CDR3. The V call is TRBV29-1, the J call TRBJ1-2; 7 positions match TRBD1. The CDR3 is 12 amino acids. The germline CDR1 and CDR2 sequences are SQVTM and ANQGSEA. The DNA of the CDR3 is TGCAGTGTGGGACAGCGTAACTATGGCTACACCTTC. Translation: CSVGQRNYGYTF.

As DNA, the CDR3 is TGTGCCAGCAGTTTGGGCGGGGGTGAGCAGTACTTC. Its translation is CASSLGGGEQYF. V gene TRBV27 combines with J gene TRBJ2-7; 7 nucleotides line up with TRBD2. Germline CDR1 and CDR2: MNHEY and SMNVEV (reference sequence). This CDR3 comprises 12 residues. Unmatched junction bases numbered 3, after V lost 3 bases and J lost 7 bases.

This rearrangement joins TRBV15 to TRBJ2-2; D possibly matches TRBD1 or TRBD2 (6 bases each). Germline CDR1 reads LNHNV; CDR2 reads YYDKDF (reference sequence). The V gene lost 1 base and the J gene lost 3 bases, with 9 bases spanning the gap. The length of the CDR3 is 15 residues. The CDR3 sequence is CATSRGGADTGELFF. The CDR3, as DNA: TGTGCCACCAGCAGAGGGGGGGCGGACACCGGGGAGCTGTTTTTT. Using reference TRBV15 and TRBJ2-2 for the parts outside the CDR3, the full variable domain is DAMVIQNPRYQVTQFGKPVTLSCSQTLNHNVMYWYQQKSSQAPKLLFHYYDKDFNNEADTPDNFQSRRPNTSFCFLDIRSPGLGDTAMYLCATSRGGADTGELFFGEGSRLTVL.

The chain recombines TRBV6-2 or TRBV6-3 with TRBJ2-7; D unclear. CDR3 length equals 12 residues. CDR1 MNHEY and CDR2 SVGEGT come from the germline V gene. The V end was cut by 5 bases, the J end by 5 bases, with 10 bases between. The CDR3 DNA follows: TGTGCCAGCAGTGACGTAACCCACGAGCAGTACTTC. This encodes CASSDVTHEQYF.

The genes are TRBV19 and TRBJ1-3; 7 nucleotides agree with TRBD1. CDR1 is LNHDA, CDR2 SQIVND, per germline (reference sequence). This CDR3 spans 13 amino acids. The J segment lost 4 bases and the V segment lost 11 bases, leaving 8 bases of the junction unmatched. The DNA for the CDR3 is TGTGCCGCAGGGGGGGCGAACGGAAACACCATATATTTT. This codes for CAAGGANGNTIYF.

This clone was detected only a few times. This sequence joins TRBV5-5 and TRBJ1-1; no definite D call. The germline V and J ends were trimmed by 4 bases and 0 bases, with 7 bases remaining between them. This CDR3 is 13 amino acids long. Germline-derived CDR1 and CDR2 are SGHKS and YYEKEE (reference sequence). The CDR3 DNA follows: TGTGCCAGCAGCCAGTTTATGAACACTGAAGCTTTCTTT. Protein: CASSQFMNTEAFF. Full variable domain (remainder filled in from reference TRBV5-5 and TRBJ1-1): DAGVTQSPTHLIKTRGQQVTLRCSPISGHKSVSWYQQVLGQGPQFIFQYYEKEERGRGNFPDRFSARQFPNYSSELNVNALLLGDSALYLCASSQFMNTEAFFGQGTRLTVV.

In DNA form, the CDR3 reads TGCGCCAGCAGCTTGGGTAGCGGGGGTAACATTCAGTACTTC. Protein product: CASSLGSGGNIQYF. This chain links TRBV5-1 with TRBJ2-4; 9 bases are a match to TRBD2. CDR1 and CDR2 from the germline V gene are SGHRS and YFSETQ. The CDR3 sequence is 14 residues long. With 0 bases clipped from V and 7 bases from J, the junction kept 2 bases outside the gene matches.

The V gene is TRBV27, the J gene TRBJ2-6, with 7 bases matching TRBD1. Germline trimming cut 7 bases from V and 0 bases from J; bases unmatched to any gene: 9. The CDR3 has 17 residues. CDR1 MNHEY and CDR2 SMNVEV come from the germline V gene (reference sequence). CDR3 sequence: CASTAGTAYSGANVLTF. The DNA of the CDR3 is TGTGCCAGCACTGCCGGGACAGCCTACTCTGGGGCCAACGTCCTGACTTTC.

A note on this clone: Other DNA sequences in the same sample also yield this CDR3. The rearrangement uses TRBV19 and TRBJ1-1; no firm D call. Germline CDR1 LNHDA, CDR2 SQIVND (reference sequence). The CDR3 has 13 residues. V was cut by 2 bases and J by 0 bases, with 4 bases left in between. CDR3 nucleotides: TGTGCCAGTAGTATAACTGTGAACACTGAAGCTTTCTTT. It yields the protein CASSITVNTEAFF. The whole variable domain, filled in from reference TRBV19 and TRBJ1-1, reads DGGITQSPKYLFRKEGQNVTLSCEQNLNHDAMYWYRQDPGQGLRLIYYSQIVNDFQKGDIAEGYSVSREKKESFPLTVTSAQKNPTAFYLCASSITVNTEAFFGQGTRLTVV.

V and J are TRBV3-1 (or the pseudogene TRBV3-2) and TRBJ2-1, with 7 nucleotides matching TRBD2. CDR1 is LGHDT and CDR2 is YNNKEL in the germline V gene (reference sequence). The V and J ends lost 1 base and 4 bases, in that order; junction bases with no gene match: 4. The CDR3 consists of 15 residues. DNA of the CDR3: TGTGCCAGCAGCCAAGCTGCGGGGGTGTACAATGAGCAGTTCTTC. It yields the protein CASSQAAGVYNEQFF.

J is TRBJ1-2 and V is TRBV4-1; D unclear. Germline CDR1 and CDR2: MGHRA and YSYEKL. The V end lost 0 bases, the J end lost 1 base, and 21 bases lay between the germline ends. The CDR3 extends over 19 amino acids. CDR3 protein: CASSQEKGGGVRDNYGYTF. The CDR3 bases are TGCGCCAGCAGCCAAGAGAAGGGTGGCGGGGTCCGCGATAACTATGGCTACACCTTC.

CDR3 loop: CASSLDGRDGELFF. For the CDR3, the DNA is TGTGCCAGCAGCTTAGATGGCAGGGACGGGGAGCTGTTTTTT. The chain joins TRBV7-9 to TRBJ2-2, with TRBD1 as a possible D gene (5 bases). CDR3 size: 14 residues. V was shortened by 1 base and J by 7 bases, with 10 bases between the two germline ends. CDR1 is SEHNR, CDR2 FQNEAQ, per germline (reference sequence).